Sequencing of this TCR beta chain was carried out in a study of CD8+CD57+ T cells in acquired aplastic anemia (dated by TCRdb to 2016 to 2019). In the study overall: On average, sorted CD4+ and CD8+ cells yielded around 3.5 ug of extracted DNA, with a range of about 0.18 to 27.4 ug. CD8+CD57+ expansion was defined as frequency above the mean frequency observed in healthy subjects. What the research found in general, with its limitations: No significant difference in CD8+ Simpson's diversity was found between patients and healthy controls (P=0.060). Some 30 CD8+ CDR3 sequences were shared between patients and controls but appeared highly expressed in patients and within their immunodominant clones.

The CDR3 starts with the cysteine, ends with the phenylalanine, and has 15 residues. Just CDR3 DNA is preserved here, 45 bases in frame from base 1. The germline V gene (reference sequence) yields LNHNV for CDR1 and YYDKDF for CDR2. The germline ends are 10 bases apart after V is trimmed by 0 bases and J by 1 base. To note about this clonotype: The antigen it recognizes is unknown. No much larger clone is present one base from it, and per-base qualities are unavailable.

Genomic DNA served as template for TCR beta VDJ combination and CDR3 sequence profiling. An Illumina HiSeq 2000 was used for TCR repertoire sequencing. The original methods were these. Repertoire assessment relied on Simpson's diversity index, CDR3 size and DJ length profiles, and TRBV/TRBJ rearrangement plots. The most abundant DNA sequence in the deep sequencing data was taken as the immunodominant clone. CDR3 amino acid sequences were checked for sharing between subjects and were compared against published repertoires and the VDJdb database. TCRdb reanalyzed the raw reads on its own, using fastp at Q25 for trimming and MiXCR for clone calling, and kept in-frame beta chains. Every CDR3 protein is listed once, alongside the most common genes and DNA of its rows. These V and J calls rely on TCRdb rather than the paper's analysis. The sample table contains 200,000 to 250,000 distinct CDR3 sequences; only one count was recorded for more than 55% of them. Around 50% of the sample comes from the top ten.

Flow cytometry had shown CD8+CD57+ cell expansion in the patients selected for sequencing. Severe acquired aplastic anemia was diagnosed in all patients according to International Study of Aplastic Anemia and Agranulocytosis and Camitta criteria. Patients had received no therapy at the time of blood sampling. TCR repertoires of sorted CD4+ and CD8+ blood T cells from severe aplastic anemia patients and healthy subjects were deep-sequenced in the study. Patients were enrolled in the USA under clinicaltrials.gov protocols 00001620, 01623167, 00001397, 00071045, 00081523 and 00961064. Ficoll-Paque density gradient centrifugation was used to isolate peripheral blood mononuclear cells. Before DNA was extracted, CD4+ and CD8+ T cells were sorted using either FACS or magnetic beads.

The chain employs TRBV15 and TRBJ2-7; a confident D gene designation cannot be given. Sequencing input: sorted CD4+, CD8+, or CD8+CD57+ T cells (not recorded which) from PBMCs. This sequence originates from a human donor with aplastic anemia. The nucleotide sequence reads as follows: TGTGCCACCAGCAGAGATCCTACGGTATCCTACGAGCAGTACTTC. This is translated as CATSRDPTVSYEQYF. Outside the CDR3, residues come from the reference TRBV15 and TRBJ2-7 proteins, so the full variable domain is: DAMVIQNPRYQVTQFGKPVTLSCSQTLNHNVMYWYQQKSSQAPKLLFHYYDKDFNNEADTPDNFQSRRPNTSFCFLDIRSPGLGDTAMYLCATSRDPTVSYEQYFGPGTRLTVT.